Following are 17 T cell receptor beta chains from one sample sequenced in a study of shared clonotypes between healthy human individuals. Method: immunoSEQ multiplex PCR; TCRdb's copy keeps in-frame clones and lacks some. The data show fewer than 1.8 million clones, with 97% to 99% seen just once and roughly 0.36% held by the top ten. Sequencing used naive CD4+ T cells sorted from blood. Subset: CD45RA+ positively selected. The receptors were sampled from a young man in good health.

Here the CDR3 reads CASSLGQQGLGLAGGRYEQFF. In DNA, the CDR3 is TGTGCCAGCAGCTTAGGCCAGCAGGGATTGGGGCTAGCGGGAGGGCGGTATGAGCAGTTCTTC. This chain connects TRBV7-6 to TRBJ2-1; TRBD2 aligns across 12 bases. Germline V gene data show CDR1 as SGHVS and CDR2 as FNYEAQ. V dropped 1 base and J dropped 8; count of bases not matched to a gene: 21. This CDR3 spans 21 amino acids.

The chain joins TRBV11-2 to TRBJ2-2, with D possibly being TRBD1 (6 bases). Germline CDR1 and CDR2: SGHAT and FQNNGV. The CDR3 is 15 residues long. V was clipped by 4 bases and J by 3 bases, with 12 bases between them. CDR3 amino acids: CASSSIKGDTGELFF. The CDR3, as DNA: TGTGCCAGCAGCTCGATCAAGGGGGACACCGGGGAGCTGTTTTTT.

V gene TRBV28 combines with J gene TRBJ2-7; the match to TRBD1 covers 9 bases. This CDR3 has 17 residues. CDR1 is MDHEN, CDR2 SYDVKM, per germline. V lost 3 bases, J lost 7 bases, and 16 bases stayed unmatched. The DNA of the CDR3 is TGTGCCAGCAGTTTTCAAGGACCTCAACAGGGGGCTGGAGAGCAGTACTTC. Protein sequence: CASSFQGPQQGAGEQYF.

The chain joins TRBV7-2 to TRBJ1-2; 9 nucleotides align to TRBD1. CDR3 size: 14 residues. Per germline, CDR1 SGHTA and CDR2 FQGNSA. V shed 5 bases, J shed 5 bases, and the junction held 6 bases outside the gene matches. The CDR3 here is CASSPDRGVYGYTF. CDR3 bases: TGTGCCAGCAGCCCGGACAGGGGAGTATATGGCTACACCTTC.

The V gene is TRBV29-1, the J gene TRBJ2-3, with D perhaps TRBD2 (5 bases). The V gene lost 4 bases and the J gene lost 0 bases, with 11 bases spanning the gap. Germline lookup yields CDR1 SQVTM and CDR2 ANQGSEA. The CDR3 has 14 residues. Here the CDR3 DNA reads TGCAGCGTTGGAGGAGGAACTAGCACAGATACGCAGTATTTT. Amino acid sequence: CSVGGGTSTDTQYF.

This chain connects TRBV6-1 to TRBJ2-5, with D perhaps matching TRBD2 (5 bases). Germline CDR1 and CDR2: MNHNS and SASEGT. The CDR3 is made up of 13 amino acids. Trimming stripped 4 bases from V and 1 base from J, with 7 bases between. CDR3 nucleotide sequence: TGTGCCAGCAGTGTCGGGGTCCAAGAGACCCAGTACTTC. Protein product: CASSVGVQETQYF.

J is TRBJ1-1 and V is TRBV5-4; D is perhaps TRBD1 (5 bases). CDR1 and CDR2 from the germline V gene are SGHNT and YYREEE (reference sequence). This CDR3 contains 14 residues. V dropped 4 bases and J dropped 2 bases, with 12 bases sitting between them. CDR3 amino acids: CASSQDKSNTEAFF. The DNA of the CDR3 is TGTGCCAGCAGCCAGGACAAATCAAACACTGAAGCTTTCTTT.

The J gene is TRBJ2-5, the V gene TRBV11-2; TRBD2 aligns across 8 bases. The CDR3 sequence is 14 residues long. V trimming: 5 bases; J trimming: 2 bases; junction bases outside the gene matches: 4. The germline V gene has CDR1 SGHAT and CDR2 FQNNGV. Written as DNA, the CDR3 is TGTGCCAGCAGCCCAACTAGCGGACAAGAGACCCAGTACTTC. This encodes CASSPTSGQETQYF.

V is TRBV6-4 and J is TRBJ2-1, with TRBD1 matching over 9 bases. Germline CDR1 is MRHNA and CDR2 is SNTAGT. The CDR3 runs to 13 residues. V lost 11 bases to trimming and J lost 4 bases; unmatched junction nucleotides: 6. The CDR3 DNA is TGTGCCCCGGGGGGACAGGGTTACAATGAGCAGTTCTTC. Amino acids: CAPGGQGYNEQFF.

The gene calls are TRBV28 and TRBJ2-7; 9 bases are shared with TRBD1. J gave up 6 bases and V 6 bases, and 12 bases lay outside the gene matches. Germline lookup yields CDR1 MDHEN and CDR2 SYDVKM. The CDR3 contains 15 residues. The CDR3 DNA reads TGTGCCAGCAGCCAGACGGGACAGGGTTTCTTCGAGCAGTACTTC. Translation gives CASSQTGQGFFEQYF.

The CDR3 coding sequence is TGTGCCAGCAGTTCGGTCTCTAGCGGTGAGCAGTTCTTC. This gives the protein CASSSVSSGEQFF. The chain carries TRBV6-5 and TRBJ2-1; TRBD2 aligns across 7 bases. V trimming: 4 bases; J trimming: 9 bases; junction bases outside the gene matches: 6. This CDR3 has 13 amino acids. CDR1 and CDR2 (germline): MNHEY, SVGAGI.

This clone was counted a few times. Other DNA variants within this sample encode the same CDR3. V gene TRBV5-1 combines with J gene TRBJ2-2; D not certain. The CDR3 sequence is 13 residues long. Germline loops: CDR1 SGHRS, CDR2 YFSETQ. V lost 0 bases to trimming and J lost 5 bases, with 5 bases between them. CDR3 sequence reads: CASSLEGTGELFF. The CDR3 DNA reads TGCGCCAGCAGCTTGGAAGGGACCGGGGAGCTGTTTTTT.

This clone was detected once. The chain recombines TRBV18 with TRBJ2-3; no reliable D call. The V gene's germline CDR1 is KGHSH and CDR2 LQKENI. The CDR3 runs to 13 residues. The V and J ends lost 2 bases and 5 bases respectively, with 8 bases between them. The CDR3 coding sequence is TGTGCCAGCTCACCAGGGTCTGGAGATACGCAGTATTTT. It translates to CASSPGSGDTQYF.

CDR3 sequence (DNA): TGCGCCAGCAGCTCTACGGCAGTGCAAGAGACCCAGTACTTC. Translated: CASSSTAVQETQYF. The V and J genes are TRBV5-1 and TRBJ2-5; D gene unclear. CDR3 length equals 14 residues. V lost 3 bases and J 2 bases, leaving 11 bases between the germline ends. Germline CDR1 reads SGHRS; CDR2 reads YFSETQ.

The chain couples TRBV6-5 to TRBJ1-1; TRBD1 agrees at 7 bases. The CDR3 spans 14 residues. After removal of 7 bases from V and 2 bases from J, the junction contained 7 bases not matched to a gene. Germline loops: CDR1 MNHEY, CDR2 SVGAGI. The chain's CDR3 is CASTLRGGNTEAFF. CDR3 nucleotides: TGTGCCAGCACCCTCCGAGGGGGCAACACTGAAGCTTTCTTT.

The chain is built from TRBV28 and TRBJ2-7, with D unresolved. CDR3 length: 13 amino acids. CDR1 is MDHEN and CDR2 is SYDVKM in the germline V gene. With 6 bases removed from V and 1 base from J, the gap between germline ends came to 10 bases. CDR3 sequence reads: CASSPRVSYEQYF. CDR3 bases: TGTGCCAGCAGCCCCCGGGTATCCTACGAGCAGTACTTC.

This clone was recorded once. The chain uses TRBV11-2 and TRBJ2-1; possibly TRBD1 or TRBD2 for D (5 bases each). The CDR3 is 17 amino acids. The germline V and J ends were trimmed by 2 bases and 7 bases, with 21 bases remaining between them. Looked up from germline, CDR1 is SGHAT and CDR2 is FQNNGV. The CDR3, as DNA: TGTGCCAGCAGCTTAAGGGGCCGTCCCCGAGGGATGAATGAGCAGTTCTTC. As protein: CASSLRGRPRGMNEQFF.